The source of this TCR beta chain is a study of blood T cell repertoires in COVID-19. Sequencing used immunoSEQ multiplex PCR; TCRdb keeps in-frame clones, though not all of them. The top ten hold 14% of the sample, which has some 30,000 clones, about nine tenths seen once. Between the trimmed V and J ends, which lost 7 bases and 2 bases, there was a span of 8 bases. This CDR3 is built from 13 residues. The germline V gene encodes CDR1 SNHLY and CDR2 FYNNEI. The chain uses TRBV2 and TRBJ2-2; D gene unclear. This receptor was obtained from a human donor with active COVID-19. The donor label of this sample is uncertain. Sequenced: peripheral blood. For the CDR3, the DNA is TGTGCCAGCACTTCGACTAACACCGGGGAGCTGTTTTTT. As protein: CASTSTNTGELFF.